The rows below give T cell receptor beta chains drawn from one sample of a study of identical twins. A single record per CDR3 protein comes from TCRdb applying MiXCR to the 5' RACE reads. The sample carries around 530,000 distinct CDR3 sequences, 13% to 15% recorded once. The data were also submitted as part of a second study, on yellow fever vaccine responses in identical twins.

The sequenced material came from CD4+ T cells sorted from blood. These receptors came from a woman under 30 in good health. Each CDR3 is given with its conserved first and last residue. A D gene is named only where the DNA matches it firmly. Size tells how often a clone was seen (once, few, many) or the class of an expanded clone, and some rows leave it out.

TRBJ1-1	once	TRBV11-2	NA	TGTGCCAGCACCCGCAGTGGTTCGCCGGGGGTGCCTCCAGCTTTCTTT	CASTRSGSPGVPPAFF
TRBJ2-3	few	TRBV12-3/TRBV12-4	NA	TGTGCCAGCAGTCCGGACAGATCTAGCACAGATACGCAGTATTTT	CASSPDRSSTDTQYF
TRBJ2-3	many	TRBV7-9	TRBD1	TGTGCCAGCAGTTTTGGACAGGGGGGCACAGATACGCAGTATTTT	CASSFGQGGTDTQYF
TRBJ2-7	NA	TRBV7-9	TRBD1	TGTGCCAGCAGCCCCCAGGACAGGGGCTACGGGCAGTACTTC	CASSPQDRGYGQYF
TRBJ2-1	many	TRBV7-9	NA	TGTGCCAGCAGCTTAGCGGGGACCTACAATGAGCAGTTCTTC	CASSLAGTYNEQFF
TRBJ2-1	NA	TRBV4-1	TRBD2	TGCGCCAGCAGCCAAGCCCCGGGACTACCAAATGAGCAGTTCTTC	CASSQAPGLPNEQFF
TRBJ2-5	few	TRBV4-1	NA	TGCGCCAGCAGCCAAGGGCCTAGATTTGAGACCCAGTACTTC	CASSQGPRFETQYF
TRBJ2-7	few	TRBV14	TRBD1	TGTGCCAGCAGCCATAGACAGGGGAGAAAGGACTACGAGCAGTACTTC	CASSHRQGRKDYEQYF
TRBJ2-2	few	TRBV11-2	NA	TGTGCCAGCAGCGCCGGGGGGCTTTGGAACACCGGGGAGCTGTTTTTT	CASSAGGLWNTGELFF
TRBJ2-7	NA	TRBV12-3/TRBV12-4	TRBD2	TGTGCCAGCAGTTCGGGGACTAGCGCCTCCTACGAGCAGTACTTC	CASSSGTSASYEQYF
TRBJ2-3	NA	TRBV11-3	NA	TGTGCCAGCGGAAGACTAGATACGCAGTATTTT	CASGRLDTQYF
TRBJ2-2	few	TRBV12-3/TRBV12-4	TRBD2	TGTGCCAGCAGCCGGACCGGGGGGGGAGGCACCGGGGAGCTGTTTTTT	CASSRTGGGGTGELFF
TRBJ2-1	few	TRBV12-3/TRBV12-4	TRBD2	TGTGCCAGCAGCCGCGGGGGAGGGCCAGGTGAGCAGTTCTTC	CASSRGGGPGEQFF
TRBJ2-1	many	TRBV29-1	NA	TGCAGCGTTGACGGTGTGTTGGGCAGTGAGCAGTTCTTC	CSVDGVLGSEQFF
TRBJ2-1	NA	TRBV12-3/TRBV12-4	TRBD2	TGTGCCAGCTACCGGGAGGGGGGAATGTACAATGAGCAGTTCTTC	CASYREGGMYNEQFF
TRBJ2-1	NA	TRBV7-2	NA	TGTGCCAGCAGCTTAGTGGCCAGGGATAATGAGCAGTTCTTC	CASSLVARDNEQFF
TRBJ1-3	NA	TRBV2	NA	TGTGCCAGCAGAAGAGGGGACGCAGACGGAAACACCATATATTTT	CASRRGDADGNTIYF
TRBJ2-3	NA	TRBV7-8	NA	TGTGCCAGCAGTTCCGGTGTTGCCTCGGATACGCAGTATTTT	CASSSGVASDTQYF
TRBJ2-4	few	TRBV20-1	TRBD2	TGCAGTGCTAGAGATTTTGGGCCTAGCGGGGGGGCCGCGTACTTC	CSARDFGPSGGAAYF
TRBJ2-7	NA	TRBV20-1	NA	TGCAGTGCTAGAGAATCAGGGGTCGCTATCTACGAGCAGTACTTC	CSARESGVAIYEQYF
TRBJ1-5	few	TRBV24-1	NA	TGTGCCACCAGTGAGGGAAACCAGCCCCAGCATTTT	CATSEGNQPQHF
TRBJ1-5	NA	TRBV5-1	NA	TGCGCCAGCAGCTTGGGGCCAGCCTATAGCAATCAGCCCCAGCATTTT	CASSLGPAYSNQPQHF
TRBJ2-5	few	TRBV10-3	TRBD2	TGTGCCATCAGTGGTCCTAGCGGGGAGACCCAGTACTTC	CAISGPSGETQYF
TRBJ2-1	NA	TRBV28	NA	TGTGCCAGCAGCCTATTTCGTCGGACACAGGAGCAGTTCTTC	CASSLFRRTQEQFF
TRBJ1-2	few	TRBV12-3/TRBV12-4	TRBD1	TGTGCAGGGGGCCGACAGGGACGTTCTGGCTACACCTTC	CAGGRQGRSGYTF
TRBJ2-6	few	TRBV20-1	TRBD1	TGCAGTGCTACACCGACAGGGGATGGTTCTGGGGCCAACGTCCTGACTTTC	CSATPTGDGSGANVLTF
TRBJ2-5	NA	TRBV11-2	NA	TGTGCCAGCAGCCGGTTATCGGGATGGGAGACCCAGTACTTC	CASSRLSGWETQYF
TRBJ1-2	NA	TRBV6-1	TRBD1	TGTGCCAGCAGTGAATACGGACAGGGGGCGTCTGGCTACACCTTC	CASSEYGQGASGYTF
TRBJ2-1	few	TRBV14	NA	TGTGCCAGCAGCCAAAGGCTAGGTCTAGCGAACAATGAGCAGTTCTTC	CASSQRLGLANNEQFF
TRBJ2-5	few	TRBV28	TRBD2	TGTGCCAGCACTAGCGGGGGGGCCGGTGAGACCCAGTACTTC	CASTSGGAGETQYF
TRBJ2-4	NA	TRBV3-1	NA	TGTGCCAGCAGCCAAGCGGACGGGGTAGCCAAAAACATTCAGTACTTC	CASSQADGVAKNIQYF
TRBJ2-1	NA	TRBV24-1	TRBD2	TGTGCCACCGGAGTTAGCGGGAGCTCCTACAATGAGCAGTTCTTC	CATGVSGSSYNEQFF
TRBJ2-5	NA	TRBV12-3/TRBV12-4	TRBD1	TGTGCCAGCAGCAGGGACAGGGGGCGCACAGAGACCCAGTACTTC	CASSRDRGRTETQYF
TRBJ1-6	few	TRBV10-3	TRBD1	TGTGCCATCACCCAGGGGGCCCCGGGTTCACCCCTCCACTTT	CAITQGAPGSPLHF
TRBJ1-2	NA	TRBV14	NA	TGTGCCAGCAGCCGTGAGACCCCGCTGGAGATAAACTATGGCTACACCTTC	CASSRETPLEINYGYTF
TRBJ2-3	NA	TRBV12-5	NA	TGTGCTAGTGGTTTCGGACGGACTAGCACAGATACGCAGTATTTT	CASGFGRTSTDTQYF
TRBJ2-7	few	TRBV11-2	NA	TGTGCCAGCAGCCTGTCGGCAGTAACCTACGAGCAGTACTTC	CASSLSAVTYEQYF
TRBJ2-1	NA	TRBV3-1	NA	TGTGCCAGCAGCCAAGATGTCCAACAGCACAATGAGCAGTTCTTC	CASSQDVQQHNEQFF
TRBJ2-2	many	TRBV29-1	NA	TGCAGCGTTGGGAACACCGGGGAGCTGTTTTTT	CSVGNTGELFF
TRBJ1-1	NA	TRBV10-3	NA	TGTGCCATCAGTGAGTCTGCCACCTCGAACACTGAAGCTTTCTTT	CAISESATSNTEAFF
TRBJ2-1	NA	TRBV6-1	NA	TGTGCCAGCAGTGAAGGGCAGGGGGGGTACAATGAGCAGTTCTTC	CASSEGQGGYNEQFF
TRBJ1-2	NA	TRBV10-3	NA	TGTGCCATCAGTGAGTCCGCTCCTAACTATGGCTACACCTTC	CAISESAPNYGYTF
TRBJ2-7	NA	TRBV5-1	NA	TGCGCCAGCACCCCCCTAACCTCCTACGAGCAGTACTTC	CASTPLTSYEQYF
TRBJ2-3	NA	TRBV28	NA	TGTGCCAGCAGTTTTTTGGTATCGACTCCGGCCACAGATACGCAGTATTTT	CASSFLVSTPATDTQYF
TRBJ2-5	many	TRBV12-3/TRBV12-4	TRBD1	TGTGCCAGCAGTCCAGGACAGGGGGGAGAGACCCAGTACTTC	CASSPGQGGETQYF
TRBJ1-1	NA	TRBV24-1	TRBD1	TGTGCCACCAGTGAAGACAGGGGGCGAGCTTTCTTT	CATSEDRGRAFF
TRBJ2-3	NA	TRBV5-5	NA	TGTGCCAGCAGCTTGCCCGCGGGCACAGATACGCAGTATTTT	CASSLPAGTDTQYF
TRBJ1-1	many	TRBV10-3	NA	TGTGCCATCAGGTCGAACACTGAAGCTTTCTTT	CAIRSNTEAFF
TRBJ1-1	few	TRBV20-1	TRBD1	TGCAGTGCTAAAGGACAGGGGAAGAGTGAAGCTTTCTTT	CSAKGQGKSEAFF
TRBJ2-2	few	TRBV5-5	NA	TGTGCCAGCAGCTTGGTGGCCTTCCAATCTACGACCGGGGAGCTGTTTTTT	CASSLVAFQSTTGELFF
TRBJ1-6	few	TRBV6-5	NA	TGTGCCAGCAGTTACTACCCAGGGAGGAATTCACCCCTCCACTTT	CASSYYPGRNSPLHF